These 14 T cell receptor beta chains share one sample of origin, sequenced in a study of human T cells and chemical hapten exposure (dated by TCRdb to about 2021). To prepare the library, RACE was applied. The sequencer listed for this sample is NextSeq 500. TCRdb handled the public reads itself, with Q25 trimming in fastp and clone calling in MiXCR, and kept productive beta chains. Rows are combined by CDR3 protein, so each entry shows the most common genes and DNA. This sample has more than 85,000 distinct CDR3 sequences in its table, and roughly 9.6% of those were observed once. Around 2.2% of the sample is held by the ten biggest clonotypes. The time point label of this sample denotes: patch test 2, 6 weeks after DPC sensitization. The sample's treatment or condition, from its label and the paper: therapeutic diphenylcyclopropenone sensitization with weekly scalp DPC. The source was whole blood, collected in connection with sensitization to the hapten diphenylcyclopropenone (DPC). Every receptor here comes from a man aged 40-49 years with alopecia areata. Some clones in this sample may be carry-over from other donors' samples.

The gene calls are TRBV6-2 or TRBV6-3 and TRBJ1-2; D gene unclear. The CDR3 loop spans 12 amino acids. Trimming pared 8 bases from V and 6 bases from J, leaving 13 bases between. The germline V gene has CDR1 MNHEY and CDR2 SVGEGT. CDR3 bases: TGTGCCAGCTTTAAAAACAGCCATGGCTACACCTTC. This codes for CASFKNSHGYTF.

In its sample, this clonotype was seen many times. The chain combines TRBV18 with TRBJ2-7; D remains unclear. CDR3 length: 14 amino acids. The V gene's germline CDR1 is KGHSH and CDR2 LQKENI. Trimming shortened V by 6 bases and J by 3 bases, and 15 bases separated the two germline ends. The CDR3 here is CASSPTSGGYEQYV. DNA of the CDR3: TGTGCCAGCTCCCCGACCTCAGGCGGCTACGAGCAGTACGTC.

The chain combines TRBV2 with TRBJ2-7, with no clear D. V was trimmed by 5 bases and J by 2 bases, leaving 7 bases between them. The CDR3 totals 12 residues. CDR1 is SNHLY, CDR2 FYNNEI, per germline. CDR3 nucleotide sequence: TGTGCCAGCAGTCCGGATCCCTACGAGCAGTACTTC. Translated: CASSPDPYEQYF. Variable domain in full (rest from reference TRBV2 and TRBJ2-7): EPEVTQTPSHQVTQMGQEVILRCVPISNHLYFYWYRQILGQKVEFLVSFYNNEISEKSEIFDDQFSVERPDGSNFTLKIRSTKLEDSAMYFCASSPDPYEQYFGPGTRLTVT.

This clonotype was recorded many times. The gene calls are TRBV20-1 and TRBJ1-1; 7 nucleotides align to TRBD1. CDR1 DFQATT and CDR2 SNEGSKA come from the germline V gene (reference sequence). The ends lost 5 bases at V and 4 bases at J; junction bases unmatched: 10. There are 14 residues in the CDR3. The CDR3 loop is CSARRGGAGTEAFF. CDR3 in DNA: TGCAGTGCTCGAAGAGGGGGCGCGGGCACTGAAGCTTTCTTT.

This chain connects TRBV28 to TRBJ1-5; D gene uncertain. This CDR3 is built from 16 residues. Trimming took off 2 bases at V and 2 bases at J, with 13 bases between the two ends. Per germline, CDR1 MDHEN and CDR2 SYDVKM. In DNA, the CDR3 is TGTGCCAGCAGTTTAACCGTGACAAGGGGCAATCAGCCCCAGCATTTT. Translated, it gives CASSLTVTRGNQPQHF.

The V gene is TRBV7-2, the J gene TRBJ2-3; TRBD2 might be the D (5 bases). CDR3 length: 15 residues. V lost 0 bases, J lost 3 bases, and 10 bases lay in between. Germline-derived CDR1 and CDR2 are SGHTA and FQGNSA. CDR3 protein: CASSLAGEYTDTQYF. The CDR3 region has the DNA TGTGCCAGCAGCTTAGCGGGAGAGTATACAGATACGCAGTATTTT.

The CDR3 nucleotides read TGTGCCACCAGCAGAGAGTACCCGGGACCTTACAATGAGCAGTTCTTC. It translates to CATSREYPGPYNEQFF. This rearrangement joins TRBV15 to TRBJ2-1, with D perhaps being TRBD1 or TRBD2 (5 bases each). This CDR3 spans 16 amino acids. From germline, CDR1 is LNHNV and CDR2 YYDKDF (reference sequence). V was cut by 0 bases and J by 4 bases, with 13 bases left in between.

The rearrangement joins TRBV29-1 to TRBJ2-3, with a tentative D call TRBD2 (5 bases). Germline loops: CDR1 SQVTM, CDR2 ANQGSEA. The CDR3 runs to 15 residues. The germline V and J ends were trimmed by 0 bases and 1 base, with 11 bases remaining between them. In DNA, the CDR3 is TGCAGCGTTGAAGATCGGGGAGAAGGCACAGATACGCAGTATTTT. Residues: CSVEDRGEGTDTQYF.

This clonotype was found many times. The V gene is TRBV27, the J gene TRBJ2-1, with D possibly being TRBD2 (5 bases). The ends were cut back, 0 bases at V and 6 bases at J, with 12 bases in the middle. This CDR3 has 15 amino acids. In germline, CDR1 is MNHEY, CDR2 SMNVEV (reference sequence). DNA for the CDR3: TGTGCCAGCAGTTTATCGTATTCAGCGGTCAATGAGCAGTTCTTC. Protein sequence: CASSLSYSAVNEQFF.

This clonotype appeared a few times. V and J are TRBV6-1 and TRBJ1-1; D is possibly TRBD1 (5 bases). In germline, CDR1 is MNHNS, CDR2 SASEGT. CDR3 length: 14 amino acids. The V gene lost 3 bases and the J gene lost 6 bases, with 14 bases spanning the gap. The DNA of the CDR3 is TGTGCCAGCAGTGATGTCACAGGTGTGGCTGAAGCTTTCTTT. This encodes CASSDVTGVAEAFF.

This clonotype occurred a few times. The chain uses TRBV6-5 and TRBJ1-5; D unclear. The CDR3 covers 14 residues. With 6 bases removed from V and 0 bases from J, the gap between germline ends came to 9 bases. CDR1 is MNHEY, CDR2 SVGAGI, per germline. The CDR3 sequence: CASSSHDSNQPQHF. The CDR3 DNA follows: TGTGCCAGCAGCTCCCACGATAGCAATCAGCCCCAGCATTTT.

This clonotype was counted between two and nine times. CDR3 nucleotides: TGTGCCAGCAGTGAACAACAGGGCCAGAACACCGGGGAGCTGTTTTTT. It encodes CASSEQQGQNTGELFF. The genes are TRBV6-1 and TRBJ2-2; the D gene is possibly TRBD1 (6 bases). This CDR3 region has 16 residues. V gave up 2 bases and J gave up 1 base, with 11 bases separating them. In germline, CDR1 is MNHNS, CDR2 SASEGT.

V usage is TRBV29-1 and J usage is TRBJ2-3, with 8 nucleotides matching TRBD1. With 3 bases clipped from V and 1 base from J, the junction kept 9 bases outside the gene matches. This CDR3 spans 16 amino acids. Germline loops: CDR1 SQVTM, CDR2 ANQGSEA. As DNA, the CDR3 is TGCAGCGTTGAGGAACCCGGACAGGGAGGCACAGATACGCAGTATTTT. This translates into CSVEEPGQGGTDTQYF.

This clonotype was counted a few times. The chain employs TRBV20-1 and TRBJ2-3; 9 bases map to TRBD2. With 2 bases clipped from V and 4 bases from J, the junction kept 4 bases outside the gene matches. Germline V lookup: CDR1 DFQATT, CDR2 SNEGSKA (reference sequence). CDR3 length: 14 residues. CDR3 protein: CSARSSGRPDTQYF. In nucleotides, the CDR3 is TGCAGTGCTAGATCGAGCGGGAGGCCAGATACGCAGTATTTT.